These T cell receptor beta chains were read from a single sample in a study of T cell repertoires in cytomegalovirus infection. No cognate antigen is known for these TCRs. TCRdb called the reads again in MiXCR, with one record for every CDR3 protein. The profile shows 600,000 to 700,000 distinct CDR3 sequences, around 30% of them singletons. The specimen was cultured PBMCs, collected from culture after CMV antigen stimulation. All receptors derive from a human donor in good health (CMV status not recorded). Some clones in this sample may be carry-over from other donors' samples. The CDR3 runs from the conserved cysteine through the conserved F or W. A D gene is named only where the DNA matches it firmly. The size field is filled for only some rows; it gives once, few, many or a size class.

v_call	d_call	clone_size	j_call	cdr3_length	cdr3_aa	cdr3_nt
TRBV4-1	-	-	TRBJ2-2	17	CASSQAHLAGRVGELFF	TGCGCCAGCAGCCAAGCCCACCTGGCGGGAAGAGTCGGGGAGCTGTTTTTT
TRBV12-3/TRBV12-4	-	few	TRBJ2-5	14	CASRKGPEEETQYF	TGTGCCAGCAGAAAGGGACCCGAGGAGGAGACCCAGTACTTC
TRBV19	TRBD1	-	TRBJ1-5	13	CASDRQGGQPQHF	TGTGCCAGCGATCGACAGGGAGGTCAGCCCCAGCATTTT
TRBV5-1	-	-	TRBJ2-1	16	CASSLVVAGVGSEQFF	TGCGCCAGCAGCTTGGTTGTGGCAGGGGTCGGGAGTGAGCAGTTCTTC
TRBV4-3	TRBD1	few	TRBJ1-2	13	CASSLSGGGDNTF	TGCGCCAGCAGTCTTTCAGGGGGCGGCGACAACACCTTC
TRBV7-2	TRBD1	-	TRBJ1-2	14	CASSLDRGQAGYTF	TGTGCCAGCAGCTTAGACAGGGGGCAAGCTGGCTACACCTTC
TRBV6-2/TRBV6-3	TRBD1	-	TRBJ1-2	12	CASSPQGRGYTF	TGTGCCAGCAGTCCACAGGGGAGAGGCTACACCTTC
TRBV7-8	-	once	TRBJ1-4	13	CASSFSQSEKLFF	TGTGCCAGCAGCTTCAGTCAGAGTGAGAAACTGTTTTTT
TRBV7-6	-	once	TRBJ2-5	12	CASSFLWETQYF	TGTGCCAGCAGCTTCCTCTGGGAGACCCAGTACTTC
TRBV12-3/TRBV12-4	TRBD1	many	TRBJ1-2	13	CASSTDRVRGYTF	TGTGCCAGCAGTACCGACAGGGTTCGGGGCTACACCTTC